The sequence of this TCR beta chain was determined in a study of tumor-infiltrating lymphocytes in primary liver carcinoma. About the research overall: Each of the samples returned roughly 3.65 to 7.5 million productive TCRbeta reads (a yield similar across tissue types).

The input was about 500 ng total RNA; TCR beta cDNA was made from it with a constant-region primer. TCR beta libraries came from three nested multiplex PCR rounds using slightly modified ARM-PCR. It was with TRBV1-TRBV30 forward primers and a C-beta reverse primer that the first two PCR rounds were run, at approximately 10 cycles each. TCRdb re-called the multiplex PCR reads through MiXCR, storing one row per CDR3 protein. The sample shows about 310,000 distinct CDR3 sequences, about three fifths of them seen only once. Extraction also yielded germline DNA, while blood RNA was obtained from unsorted whole blood. Treatment-naive at the time, the patients had chronic HBV infection. Before the surgical procedure, approximately 3.6 milliliters of peripheral blood were collected. This clonotype was found a few times. A much larger clone is a single base away; this may be a read error. The CDR3 runs 15 residues. CDR1 is SGHAT and CDR2 is FQNNGV in the germline V gene. V lost 0 bases to trimming and J lost 0 bases, with 9 bases between them.

The J gene is TRBJ2-7, the V gene TRBV11-2; no definite D call. Material: peripheral blood. This TCR derives from a woman aged 25 to 39 with primary liver carcinoma and hepatitis B virus infection. The CDR3 region is CASSLEQRSSYEQYF. Written as DNA, the CDR3 is TGTGCCAGCAGCTTAGAGCAGAGATCCTCCTACGAGCAGTACTTC.